The rows below give T cell receptor beta chains drawn from one sample of a study of blood T cell repertoires in COVID-19. This table comes from immunoSEQ multiplex PCR, and its TCRdb copy is limited to in-frame clones, with some not included. In the table there are about 200,000 clones, about 85% of which are singletons. Source material: peripheral blood. The receptors here all came from a woman older than 75 with acute or convalescent COVID-19. CDR3s include the opening cysteine and the closing phenylalanine or tryptophan. Some rows mark clone size as missing; the rest say once, few, many or name a class of expanded clone.

v_call: TRBV7-9
clone_size: once
j_call: TRBJ1-1
cdr3_aa: CASSFEGNTEAFF

v_call: TRBV28
clone_size: NA
j_call: TRBJ2-2
cdr3_aa: CASSFTGHTGELFF

v_call: TRBV4-1
clone_size: NA
j_call: TRBJ1-5
cdr3_aa: CASSQGPDRGNQPQHF

v_call: TRBV5-1
clone_size: NA
j_call: TRBJ2-7
cdr3_aa: CASSPGASGYYEQYF

v_call: TRBV6-1
clone_size: NA
j_call: TRBJ1-5
cdr3_aa: CASSEGSGTVSNQPQHF

v_call: TRBV5-1
clone_size: NA
j_call: TRBJ1-2
cdr3_aa: CASSRGAQYGYTF

v_call: TRBV6-5
clone_size: few
j_call: TRBJ1-3
cdr3_aa: CASRAGVSGNTIYF

v_call: TRBV7-8
clone_size: once
j_call: TRBJ2-1
cdr3_aa: CASSFSGASSYNEQFF

v_call: TRBV2
clone_size: NA
j_call: TRBJ1-5
cdr3_aa: CASSERTGSENQPQHF

v_call: TRBV5-6
clone_size: NA
j_call: TRBJ1-3
cdr3_aa: CASSLPPGSGNTIYF

v_call: TRBV19
clone_size: once
j_call: TRBJ2-1
cdr3_aa: CASSYRLEGNEQFF

v_call: TRBV27
clone_size: few
j_call: TRBJ1-2
cdr3_aa: CASSFRDRGVGNYGYTF

v_call: TRBV7-6
clone_size: NA
j_call: TRBJ2-3
cdr3_aa: CASSLVVGLAGNIITSTDTQYF

v_call: TRBV10-3
clone_size: NA
j_call: TRBJ1-6
cdr3_aa: CAISEGVSPLHF

v_call: TRBV7-9
clone_size: NA
j_call: TRBJ2-3
cdr3_aa: CAIGPGGPGLGTDTQYF

v_call: TRBV11-2
clone_size: NA
j_call: TRBJ2-3
cdr3_aa: CASSPRLAGSSTDTQYF

v_call: TRBV7-9
clone_size: NA
j_call: TRBJ1-1
cdr3_aa: CASSLGGLGTEAFF

v_call: TRBV7-9
clone_size: NA
j_call: TRBJ1-1
cdr3_aa: CASSTLGQGEAFF

v_call: TRBV3-1/TRBV3-2
clone_size: NA
j_call: TRBJ2-7
cdr3_aa: CASSQVEGYEQYF

v_call: TRBV27
clone_size: NA
j_call: TRBJ1-6
cdr3_aa: CASRPEEGYNSPLHF

v_call: TRBV6-2/TRBV6-3
clone_size: NA
j_call: TRBJ1-5
cdr3_aa: CASSTGNSNQPQHF

v_call: TRBV5-1
clone_size: NA
j_call: TRBJ1-1
cdr3_aa: CASQQTFGQPTEAFF

v_call: TRBV5-4
clone_size: NA
j_call: TRBJ1-2
cdr3_aa: CASSLQGMNFYGYTF